This paragraph covers one T cell receptor (beta chain) sequence. No antigen is known for it. Amplification by 5'RACE using constant-segment primers produced TCR alpha and TCR beta cDNA libraries that carried sample barcodes and UMIs. Each CDR3 protein is one row after TCRdb ran MiXCR on the 5' RACE reads. This sample has approximately 300,000 distinct CDR3 sequences, with approximately 19% found just once. These data come from a study of T-cell memory formation after mild COVID-19. About the study: Each donor largely had its own TCR clusters.

The CDR3 runs 17 residues. Trimming at V came to 2 bases and at J to 5 bases, leaving 9 bases not matched to a gene. Germline-derived CDR1 and CDR2 are DFQATT and SNEGSKA (reference sequence). Study-wide results and caveats: Cross-reactive memory appears to have joined, as suggested by some responding clones showing up in pre-infection memory.

The sequence came from a man between 18 and 29 years old who had mild COVID-19 (a few samples of this study predate the infection). Cell type and time point are not known. The sequencing input was PBMCs or a T cell subset sorted from them (not recorded which). V gene TRBV20-1 combines with J gene TRBJ2-5, with 15 bases lining up with TRBD2. This CDR3 reads CSARQTGLAGGQETQYF. In DNA, the CDR3 is TGCAGTGCTAGACAGACGGGACTAGCGGGGGGCCAGGAGACCCAGTACTTC.